One and the same sample provided the 30 T cell receptor beta chains below, sequenced in a study of T cells in Graves' hyperthyroidism and ophthalmopathy. Amplification of TCR beta CDR3 regions used RNA as the template. RT-PCR in the first round (using the HTBI primer set) targeted the TCR CDR3. TCRdb reprocessed the multiplex PCR reads via MiXCR and lists one record per CDR3 protein. The data hold almost 350,000 distinct CDR3 sequences, with about a sixth observed a single time. What was sequenced was blood. The receptors were sampled from a woman between 40 and 50 years old with Graves' ophthalmopathy.

This clonotype was recorded at least ten times. The chain has TRBV7-9 and TRBJ2-4; D is ambiguous. From germline, CDR1 is SEHNR and CDR2 FQNEAQ (reference sequence). The CDR3 sequence is 15 residues long. V lost 1 base, J lost 1 base, and 8 bases lay in between. The CDR3, as DNA: TGTGCCAGCAGCTTAGTGGGAAGGGCCAAAAACATTCAGTACTTC. It specifies CASSLVGRAKNIQYF.

This clonotype was recorded many times. The chain joins TRBV30 to TRBJ2-4; no definite D call. The V gene's germline CDR1 is GTSNPN and CDR2 SVGIG (reference sequence). The CDR3 spans 14 residues. Trimming removed 2 bases from V and 0 bases from J, with 8 bases in between. The CDR3 sequence is CAWSFKLAKNIQYF. The DNA of the CDR3 is TGTGCCTGGAGTTTTAAGCTAGCCAAAAACATTCAGTACTTC.

There are many counts of this clonotype. This rearrangement joins TRBV6-1 to TRBJ2-2, with TRBD1 matching 8 bases. The CDR3 runs 13 residues. Germline V lookup: CDR1 MNHNS, CDR2 SASEGT. Trimming cost V 6 bases and J 3 bases; bases outside gene matches: 0. The CDR3, as DNA: TGTGCCAGCAGGACAGGGGACACCGGGGAGCTGTTTTTT. Translated: CASRTGDTGELFF.

This clonotype was detected only a few times. The J gene is TRBJ1-6, the V gene TRBV4-3; D is unclear. Germline CDR1 is LGHNA and CDR2 is YSLEER. Deletions cut 3 bases from V and 9 bases from J, with 9 bases between. The CDR3 consists of 13 residues. The CDR3 is CASSQGFSSPLHF. CDR3 coding DNA: TGCGCCAGCAGCCAGGGGTTTTCTTCACCCCTCCACTTT.

This clonotype was observed a handful of times. V and J are TRBV4-2 and TRBJ1-1; 8 bases line up with TRBD1. The CDR3 sequence is 15 residues long. V was clipped by 4 bases and J by 2 bases; unmatched bases: 6. The germline gives CDR1 LGHNA, CDR2 YNFKEQ. In DNA form, the CDR3 reads TGTGCCAGCAGCCTCCGGGACAGGAGCAACACTGAAGCTTTCTTT. Translation gives CASSLRDRSNTEAFF.

This clonotype was found many times. CDR3 DNA sequence: TGTGCCAGCAGTTTCCCCGGGGGGGCGGCTTTCTTT. This codes for CASSFPGGAAFF. The chain has TRBV28 and TRBJ1-1; possible D gene TRBD1, 6 bases. Deletions cut 3 bases from V and 11 bases from J, with 13 bases between. The CDR3 totals 12 residues. CDR1 and CDR2 from the germline V gene are MDHEN and SYDVKM.

This clonotype was observed many times. The rearrangement joins TRBV19 to TRBJ2-5, with D perhaps matching TRBD2 (6 bases). V lost 5 bases, J lost 5 bases, and 18 bases lay in between. Germline assignment: CDR1 LNHDA and CDR2 SQIVND (reference sequence). The CDR3 covers 15 residues. In nucleotides, the CDR3 is TGTGCCAGTAGTCCCGGAGGGCCGATTGGGGAGACCCAGTACTTC. As protein: CASSPGGPIGETQYF.

This clonotype was seen repeatedly, ten times or more. The J gene is TRBJ1-1, the V gene TRBV28; no clear D gene. Trimming removed 5 bases from V and 3 bases from J, with 10 bases in between. Germline V CDR1 and CDR2: MDHEN, SYDVKM. The CDR3 totals 13 residues. The CDR3 DNA follows: TGTGCCAGCAGTGAGGCGTTGGACACTGAAGCTTTCTTT. This gives the protein CASSEALDTEAFF.

This clonotype has a count of ten or more. The rearrangement joins TRBV12-3 or TRBV12-4 to TRBJ1-1; D is undetermined. This CDR3 contains 13 residues. Trimming pared 5 bases from V and 7 bases from J, leaving 14 bases between. The CDR3 DNA follows: TGTGCCAGCAGTGCCTCAGTGAAATTTGAAGCTTTCTTT. This sequence encodes CASSASVKFEAFF.

This clonotype was seen a handful of times. This rearrangement joins TRBV11-1 to TRBJ2-3; maybe TRBD2 (6 bases). Trimming shortened V by 5 bases and J by 5 bases, and 17 bases separated the two germline ends. Germline CDR1 SGHAT, CDR2 FQDESV (reference sequence). The CDR3 totals 15 residues. In DNA form, the CDR3 reads TGTGCCAGCAGCCCCATCCGGGAGAGGATAGATACGCAGTATTTT. Translating gives CASSPIRERIDTQYF. Using reference TRBV11-1 and TRBJ2-3 for the parts outside the CDR3, the full variable domain is EAEVAQSPRYKITEKSQAVAFWCDPISGHATLYWYRQILGQGPELLVQFQDESVVDDSQLPKDRFSAERLKGVDSTLKIQPAELGDSAMYLCASSPIRERIDTQYFGPGTRLTVL.

This clonotype turned up a few times. A much larger clone differs from this one at a single base, so this may be a read error. The chain combines TRBV5-1 with TRBJ1-2; TRBD1 agrees at 7 bases. V gave up 6 bases and J gave up 2 bases; unmatched junction bases: 7. The CDR3 is 14 amino acids. Germline V CDR1 and CDR2: SGHRS, YFSETQ. This chain's CDR3 is CASTPVQGNYGYTF. DNA of the CDR3: TGCGCCAGCACCCCGGTACAGGGGAACTATGGCTACACCTTC.

This clonotype was seen ten or more times. The chain joins TRBV10-3 to TRBJ2-2; 8 nucleotides align to TRBD1. V was pared by 5 bases and J by 4 bases, with 6 bases of the junction left unmatched. Germline-derived CDR1 and CDR2 are ENHRY and SYGVKD. The CDR3 is 15 amino acids. CDR3 sequence: CAISPRTGTTGELFF. The CDR3 nucleotides read TGTGCCATCAGTCCGAGGACAGGGACCACCGGGGAGCTGTTTTTT.

This clonotype was observed at least ten times. The J gene is TRBJ2-7, the V gene TRBV9, with D maybe TRBD2 (6 bases). V was shortened by 0 bases and J by 4 bases, with 8 bases between the two germline ends. There are 13 residues in the CDR3. Germline lookup yields CDR1 SGDLS and CDR2 YYNGEE. This CDR3 reads CASSVGLAYEQYF. CDR3 sequence (DNA): TGTGCCAGCAGCGTAGGTCTAGCGTACGAGCAGTACTTC.

This clonotype was observed many times. V and J are TRBV5-4 and TRBJ1-1; 12 bases match TRBD1. Germline CDR1 is SGHNT and CDR2 is YYREEE (reference sequence). CDR3 length: 17 residues. V dropped 4 bases and J dropped 1; count of bases not matched to a gene: 8. CDR3 amino acids: CASSMGTGGAGNTEAFF. The CDR3 coding sequence is TGTGCCAGCAGCATGGGGACAGGGGGCGCGGGGAACACTGAAGCTTTCTTT.

This clonotype was counted at least ten times. The rearrangement uses TRBV30 and TRBJ2-5; 9 bases are shared with TRBD2. CDR1 and CDR2 (germline): GTSNPN, SVGIG (reference sequence). This CDR3 is 15 amino acids long. V lost 2 bases, J lost 4 bases, and 8 bases stayed unmatched. CDR3 loop: CAWSFSGSVAETQYF. In nucleotides, the CDR3 is TGTGCCTGGAGTTTTAGCGGGAGTGTGGCAGAGACCCAGTACTTC.

This clonotype was counted ten times or more. J is TRBJ1-1 and V is TRBV28; D is unclear. The CDR3 is 13 amino acids. CDR1 MDHEN and CDR2 SYDVKM come from the germline V gene. Trimming took 8 bases from V and 6 from J, leaving 16 bases between them. The chain's CDR3 is CASHREIPPEAFF. CDR3 bases: TGTGCCAGCCACCGCGAAATCCCCCCTGAAGCTTTCTTT.

This clonotype was recorded at least ten times. The genes are TRBV6-1 and TRBJ2-7; 8 bases line up with TRBD2. Per the germline V gene, CDR1 is MNHNS and CDR2 is SASEGT. The V segment lost 5 bases and the J segment 4 bases; nucleotides outside the gene matches: 4. The CDR3 has 13 amino acids. The CDR3 region is CASSPTSVYEQYF. In nucleotides, the CDR3 is TGTGCCAGCAGTCCGACTAGCGTGTACGAGCAGTACTTC.

This clonotype has a count of ten or more. This chain uses TRBV28 with TRBJ2-2, with 8 bases fitting TRBD2. Per germline, CDR1 MDHEN and CDR2 SYDVKM. Unmatched junction bases numbered 4, after V lost 3 bases and J lost 1 base. The CDR3 runs 16 residues. CDR3 sequence (DNA): TGTGCCAGCAGTTTTGGAGCGGGAGTGAACACCGGGGAGCTGTTTTTT. Protein product: CASSFGAGVNTGELFF. The full variable domain, in which reference TRBV28 and TRBJ2-2 provide the parts outside the CDR3, is DVKVTQSSRYLVKRTGEKVFLECVQDMDHENMFWYRQDPGLGLRLIYFSYDVKMKEKGDIPEGYSVSREKKERFSLILESASTNQTSMYLCASSFGAGVNTGELFFGEGSRLTVL.

This clonotype was observed at least ten times. The rearrangement links TRBV6-5 to TRBJ2-7; D uncertain. CDR3 length: 14 residues. CDR1 and CDR2 (germline): MNHEY, SVGAGI. V was clipped by 0 bases and J by 3 bases, with 9 bases between them. CDR3 amino acids: CASSYSVRNYEQYF. In DNA form, the CDR3 reads TGTGCCAGCAGTTACTCCGTGCGGAACTACGAGCAGTACTTC.

This clonotype occurred many times. Being one base from a much bigger clone, this may be a read error. The V and J genes are TRBV12-3 or TRBV12-4 and TRBJ2-2; 7 positions match TRBD2. This CDR3 comprises 16 residues. V shed 8 bases, J shed 5 bases, and the junction held 14 bases outside the gene matches. Here the CDR3 reads CASGRRGGRETGELFF. The CDR3 region has the DNA TGTGCCAGCGGCCGTCGCGGCGGGAGAGAAACCGGGGAGCTGTTTTTT.

This clonotype has ten or more counts. The chain is built from TRBV19 and TRBJ1-1, with 7 bases that match TRBD1. Germline V gives CDR1 LNHDA, CDR2 SQIVND (reference sequence). V trimming: 8 bases; J trimming: 1 base; junction bases outside the gene matches: 10. The CDR3 sequence is 15 residues long. In DNA, the CDR3 is TGTGCCAGTGCACAGGGGTTTGAATGGAACACTGAAGCTTTCTTT. This translates into CASAQGFEWNTEAFF.

This clonotype has a count of ten or more. The chain uses TRBV19 and TRBJ1-5; TRBD1 matches 9 bases. CDR1 and CDR2 from the germline V gene are LNHDA and SQIVND (reference sequence). The CDR3 consists of 15 residues. The V segment lost 4 bases and the J segment 5 bases; nucleotides outside the gene matches: 6. CDR3 in DNA: TGTGCCAGTAGTAGGACAGGGGCTTTTGATCAGCCCCAGCATTTT. Translation gives CASSRTGAFDQPQHF.

The genes are TRBV6-1 and TRBJ2-7; D might be TRBD1 (6 bases). The germline V gene has CDR1 MNHNS and CDR2 SASEGT. This CDR3 region has 15 residues. V gave up 8 bases and J gave up 3 bases, with 20 bases separating them. For the CDR3, the DNA is TGTGCCAGCCTGAATCGGGAACAGGGTGTCTACGAGCAGTACTTC. It yields the protein CASLNREQGVYEQYF.

This clonotype has a count of ten or more. V is TRBV20-1 and J is TRBJ2-2, with D uncertain. The CDR3 has 13 amino acids. Germline V lookup: CDR1 DFQATT, CDR2 SNEGSKA (reference sequence). Trimming left V 5 bases short and J 1 base short, with 8 bases between. CDR3 loop: CSAPEWNTGELFF. CDR3 nucleotide sequence: TGCAGTGCTCCTGAGTGGAACACCGGGGAGCTGTTTTTT.

This clonotype was observed many times. The chain recombines TRBV15 with TRBJ1-3; no definite D call. The germline V gene encodes CDR1 LNHNV and CDR2 YYDKDF (reference sequence). Between the trimmed V and J ends, which lost 5 bases and 0 bases, there was a span of 14 bases. This CDR3 is built from 16 residues. The CDR3 spells CATSPYYGFSGNTIYF. For the CDR3, the DNA is TGTGCCACCAGCCCTTACTACGGTTTCTCTGGAAACACCATATATTTT.

This clonotype was observed many times. Here the CDR3 reads CATSSSLGPGLSSYEQYF. In DNA form, the CDR3 reads TGTGCCACCAGCAGCAGCCTAGGTCCAGGGCTTAGCTCCTACGAGCAGTACTTC. This sequence joins TRBV15 and TRBJ2-7; D perhaps matches TRBD1 (5 bases). V lost 3 bases to trimming and J lost 0 bases, with 21 bases between them. This CDR3 comprises 18 residues. CDR1 is LNHNV, CDR2 YYDKDF, per germline (reference sequence).

Ten or more counts support this clonotype. The V call is TRBV11-2, the J call TRBJ1-1; TRBD1 matches 7 bases. The CDR3 covers 15 residues. The V and J ends lost 5 bases and 4 bases, in that order; junction bases with no gene match: 10. CDR1 and CDR2 from the germline V gene are SGHAT and FQNNGV. CDR3 nucleotide sequence: TGTGCCAGCAGCACCCCCCGACAGGGTAGCACTGAAGCTTTCTTT. Translated, it gives CASSTPRQGSTEAFF.

This clonotype was found many times. This chain joins TRBV28 and TRBJ1-5; no definite D call. The CDR3 runs 18 residues. V gave up 5 bases and J gave up 2 bases, with 22 bases separating them. Germline V gives CDR1 MDHEN, CDR2 SYDVKM. The CDR3 DNA follows: TGTGCCAGCAGTCCGATAGCGGCCGGACCGAAGGGCAATCAGCCCCAGCATTTT. Translation: CASSPIAAGPKGNQPQHF.

The chain employs TRBV7-2 and TRBJ1-5; D might be TRBD1 (6 bases). The ends were cut back, 5 bases at V and 7 bases at J, with 15 bases in the middle. This CDR3 comprises 14 residues. Germline loops: CDR1 SGHTA, CDR2 FQGNSA. The CDR3, as DNA: TGTGCCAGCAGCGGGGGGCATCCGTGGCAGCCCCAGCATTTT. It specifies CASSGGHPWQPQHF.

The sample holds many counts of this clonotype. It is likely a read error, because the conserved phenylalanine at the end of the CDR3 is missing. The rearrangement joins TRBV7-8 to TRBJ2-2; tentatively, D is TRBD1 or TRBD2 (5 bases each). The germline gives CDR1 SGHVS, CDR2 FQNEAQ. V was shortened by 6 bases and J by 4 bases, with 12 bases between the two germline ends. The CDR3 covers 14 residues. CDR3 amino acids: CASRQVGVTGELFS. CDR3 DNA: TGTGCCAGCAGACAAGTGGGGGTCACCGGGGAGCTGTTTTCT.